This entry concerns a single TCR beta chain. Its antigen is unidentified. These data are taken from a study of CD8 T cells in ankylosing spondylitis. Regarding the study as a whole: Disease-associated clonotypes exhibited CD8+ identity and were relatively infrequent in peripheral blood. Reports say disease-linked clones showed up significantly more in matched ankylosing spondylitis synovial fluid. Characteristic, it appeared, of ankylosing spondylitis blood was a TCR beta motif of several highly homologous variants. In reactive arthritis synovial fluid and blood, some motif variants had been reported before.

TCRdb re-analysed the 5' RACE reads in MiXCR, keeping a single row per CDR3 protein. Of about 320,000 distinct CDR3 sequences in the sample, under 14% are singletons; the top ten hold roughly 9.1%. V trimming: 6 bases; J trimming: 6 bases; junction bases outside the gene matches: 12. Germline-derived CDR1 and CDR2 are ENHRY and SYGVKD. The CDR3 runs 15 residues. The specimen sequenced was blood, either unsorted or a sorted T cell fraction (not recorded which). The chain uses TRBV10-3 and TRBJ2-3; TRBD2 matches 7 bases. The origin of this receptor is a female donor with ankylosing spondylitis or in good health (not recorded which). CDR3 coding DNA: TGTGCCATCAGCTCGGGGGGTCCGTCGCCCGATACGCAGTATTTT. It specifies CAISSGGPSPDTQYF.